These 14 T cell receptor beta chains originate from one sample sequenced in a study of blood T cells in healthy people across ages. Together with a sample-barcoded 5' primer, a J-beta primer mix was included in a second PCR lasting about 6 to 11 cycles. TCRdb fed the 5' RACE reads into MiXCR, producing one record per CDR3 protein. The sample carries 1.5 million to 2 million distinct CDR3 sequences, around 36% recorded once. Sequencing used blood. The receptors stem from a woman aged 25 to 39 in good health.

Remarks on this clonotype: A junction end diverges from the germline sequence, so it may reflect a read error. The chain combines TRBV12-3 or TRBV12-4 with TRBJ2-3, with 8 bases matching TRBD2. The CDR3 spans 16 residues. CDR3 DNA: TGTGCCAGCAGTCTTAGCGGGGACGCACGCACAGATACGCGGTATTTT. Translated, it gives CASSLSGDARTDTRYF.

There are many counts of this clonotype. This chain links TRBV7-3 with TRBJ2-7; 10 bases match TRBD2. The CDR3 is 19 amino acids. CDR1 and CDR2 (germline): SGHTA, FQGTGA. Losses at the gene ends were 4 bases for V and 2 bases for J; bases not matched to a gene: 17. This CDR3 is CASSSNWGALAGYPYEQYF. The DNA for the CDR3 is TGTGCCAGCAGCTCCAACTGGGGGGCACTAGCGGGATATCCCTACGAGCAGTACTTC.

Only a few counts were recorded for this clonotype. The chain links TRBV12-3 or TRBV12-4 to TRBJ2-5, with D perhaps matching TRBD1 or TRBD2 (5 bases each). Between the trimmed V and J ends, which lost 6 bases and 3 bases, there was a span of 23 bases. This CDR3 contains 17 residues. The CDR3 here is CASRQGAGGGVKETQYF. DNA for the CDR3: TGTGCCAGCAGACAAGGGGCAGGAGGAGGAGTAAAAGAGACCCAGTACTTC.

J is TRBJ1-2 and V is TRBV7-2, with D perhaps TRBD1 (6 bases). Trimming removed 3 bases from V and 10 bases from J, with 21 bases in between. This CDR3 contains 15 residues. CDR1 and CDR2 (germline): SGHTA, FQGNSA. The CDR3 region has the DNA TGTGCCAGCAGCTTGACCTCGACAGGTCCTATCCCCTACACCTTC. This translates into CASSLTSTGPIPYTF.

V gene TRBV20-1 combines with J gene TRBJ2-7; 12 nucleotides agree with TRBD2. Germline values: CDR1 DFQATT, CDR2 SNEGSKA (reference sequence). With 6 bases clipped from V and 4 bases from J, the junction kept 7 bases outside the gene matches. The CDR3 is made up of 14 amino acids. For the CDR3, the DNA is TGCAGTGCGGGTCCTAGCGGGGGGGTGTACGAGCAGTACTTC. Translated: CSAGPSGGVYEQYF.

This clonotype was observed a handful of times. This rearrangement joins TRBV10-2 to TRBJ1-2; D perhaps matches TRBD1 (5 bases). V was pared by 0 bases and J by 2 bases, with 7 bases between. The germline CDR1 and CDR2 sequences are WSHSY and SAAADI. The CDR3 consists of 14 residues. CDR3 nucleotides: TGCGCCAGCAGTGAGTCGAGGGGAAACTATGGCTACACCTTC. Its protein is CASSESRGNYGYTF.

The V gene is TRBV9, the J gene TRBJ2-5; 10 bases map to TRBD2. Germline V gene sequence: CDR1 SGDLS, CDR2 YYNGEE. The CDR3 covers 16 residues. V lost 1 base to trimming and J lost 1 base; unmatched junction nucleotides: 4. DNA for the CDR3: TGTGCCAGCAGCGTATCTAGCGGGGGACTCCAAGAGACCCAGTACTTC. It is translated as CASSVSSGGLQETQYF.

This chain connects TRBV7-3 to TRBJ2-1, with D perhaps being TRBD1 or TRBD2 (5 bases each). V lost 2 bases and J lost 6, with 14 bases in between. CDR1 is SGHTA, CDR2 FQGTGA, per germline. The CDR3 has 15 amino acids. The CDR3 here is CASSLGSGHPNEQFF. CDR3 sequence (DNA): TGTGCCAGCAGCTTAGGAAGCGGACACCCCAATGAGCAGTTCTTC.

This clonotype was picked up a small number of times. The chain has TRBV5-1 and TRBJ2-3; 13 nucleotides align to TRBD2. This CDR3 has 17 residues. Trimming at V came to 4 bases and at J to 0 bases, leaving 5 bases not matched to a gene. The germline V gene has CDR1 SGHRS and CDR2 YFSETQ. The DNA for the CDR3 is TGCGCCAGCAGCCTGACTAGCGGGAGGCCTAGCACAGATACGCAGTATTTT. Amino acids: CASSLTSGRPSTDTQYF.

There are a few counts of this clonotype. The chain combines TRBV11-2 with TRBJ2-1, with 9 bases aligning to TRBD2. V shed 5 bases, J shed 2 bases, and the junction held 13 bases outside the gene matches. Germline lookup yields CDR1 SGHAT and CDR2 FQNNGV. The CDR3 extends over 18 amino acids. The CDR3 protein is CASSPSGSGGAAYNEQFF. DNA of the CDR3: TGTGCCAGCAGCCCAAGCGGTAGCGGGGGAGCAGCCTACAATGAGCAGTTCTTC.

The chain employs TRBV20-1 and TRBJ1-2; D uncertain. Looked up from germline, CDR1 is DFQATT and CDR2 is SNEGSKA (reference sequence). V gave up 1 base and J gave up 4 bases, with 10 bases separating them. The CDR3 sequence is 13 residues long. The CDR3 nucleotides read TGCAGTGCTAGAGGAGATTTGAGCTATGGCTACACCTTC. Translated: CSARGDLSYGYTF.

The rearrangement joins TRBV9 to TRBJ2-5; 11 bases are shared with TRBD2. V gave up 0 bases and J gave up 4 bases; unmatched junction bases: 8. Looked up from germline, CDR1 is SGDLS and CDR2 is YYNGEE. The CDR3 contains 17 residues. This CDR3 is CASSVGLLAGERETQYF. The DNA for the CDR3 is TGTGCCAGCAGCGTAGGGCTACTAGCGGGGGAGCGAGAGACCCAGTACTTC.

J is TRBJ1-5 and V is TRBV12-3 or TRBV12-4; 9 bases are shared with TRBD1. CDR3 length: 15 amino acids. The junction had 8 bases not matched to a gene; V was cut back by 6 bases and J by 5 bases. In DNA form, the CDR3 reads TGTGCCAGCAGCCGCGGACAGGGGATAGATCAGCCCCAGCATTTT. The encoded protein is CASSRGQGIDQPQHF.

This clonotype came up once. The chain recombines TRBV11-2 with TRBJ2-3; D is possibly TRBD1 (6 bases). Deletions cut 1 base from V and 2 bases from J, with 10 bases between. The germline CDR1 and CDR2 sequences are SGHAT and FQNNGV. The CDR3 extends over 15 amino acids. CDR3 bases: TGTGCCAGCAGCTTAGTAAGGACAGTCACAGATACGCAGTATTTT. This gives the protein CASSLVRTVTDTQYF.